What follows are 8 T cell receptor beta chains derived from one specimen sequenced in a study of CD8+ T cells in alopecia areata. RNA extraction and reverse transcription yielded cDNA as sequencing template. Using immunoSEQ multiplex PCR, the repertoire was profiled, and TCRdb retains in-frame clones only, with some absent. In the table there are about 250,000 clones, 67% of which are singletons. The input for sequencing was CD4+ T cells sorted from blood, taken at week 0. The receptors shown here come from a human donor with alopecia areata.

This clone turned up a few times. The CDR3 loop is CASSQRGHSDIQYF. DNA for the CDR3: TGTGCCAGCAGCCAACGGGGGCATTCGGACATTCAGTACTTC. The chain recombines TRBV14 with TRBJ2-4; D could derive from TRBD1 or TRBD2 (6 bases each). This CDR3 region has 14 residues. From germline, CDR1 is SGHDN and CDR2 FVKESK. Trimming took off 2 bases at V and 8 bases at J, with 13 bases between the two ends.

This chain joins TRBV6-5 and TRBJ1-5, with TRBD1 matching over 7 bases. The V gene's germline CDR1 is MNHEY and CDR2 SVGAGI. The length of the CDR3 is 15 residues. J lost 4 bases, V lost 5 bases, and 8 bases had no gene match. CDR3 in amino acids: CASSPPGQSNQPQHF. Written as DNA, the CDR3 is TGTGCCAGCAGTCCTCCGGGACAGTCGAATCAGCCCCAGCATTTT.

The V and J genes are TRBV29-1 and TRBJ2-5; 8 positions match TRBD1. The CDR3 length is 13 residues. V trimming: 3 bases; J trimming: 1 base; junction bases outside the gene matches: 1. Germline assignment: CDR1 SQVTM and CDR2 ANQGSEA. This CDR3 is CSVDTGGQETQYF. In nucleotides, the CDR3 is TGCAGCGTTGATACAGGGGGCCAAGAGACCCAGTACTTC.

This clone was seen only a few times. This rearrangement joins TRBV5-4 to TRBJ1-1; D may be TRBD1 (5 bases). There are 15 residues in the CDR3. Germline V gene lookup returns CDR1 SGHNT and CDR2 YYREEE (reference sequence). V lost 2 bases and J 0 bases, leaving 11 bases between the germline ends. The CDR3 spells CASSFAGTMNTEAFF. The CDR3 DNA reads TGTGCCAGCAGCTTTGCCGGGACCATGAACACTGAAGCTTTCTTT.

This clone was detected a few times. This CDR3 reads CSAQRGESTDTQYF. DNA of the CDR3: TGCAGCGCCCAGAGGGGTGAGAGCACAGATACGCAGTATTTT. The rearrangement joins TRBV29-1 to TRBJ2-3, with D possibly being TRBD1 or TRBD2 (5 bases each). Germline V gene sequence: CDR1 SQVTM, CDR2 ANQGSEA. CDR3 length: 14 residues. V was shortened by 7 bases and J by 0 bases, with 14 bases between the two germline ends.

In its sample, this clone was seen a few times. This sequence joins TRBV5-4 and TRBJ1-6; D not resolved. Germline CDR1 reads SGHNT; CDR2 reads YYREEE (reference sequence). V dropped 0 bases and J dropped 0 bases, with 7 bases sitting between them. CDR3 length equals 16 residues. The CDR3 DNA is TGTGCCAGCAGCTTGGCAGGCAGCTCCTATAATTCACCCCTCCACTTT. It specifies CASSLAGSSYNSPLHF.

This clone appeared once. Other DNA sequences in this specimen translate into the identical CDR3. This chain links TRBV30 with TRBJ1-4, with D possibly TRBD1 on 6 matching bases. From germline, CDR1 is GTSNPN and CDR2 SVGIG (reference sequence). Trimming took off 0 bases at V and 4 bases at J, with 9 bases between the two ends. CDR3 length: 14 residues. As DNA, the CDR3 is TGTGCCTGGAGTGTACAGGGCTATAATGAAAAACTGTTTTTT. The encoded protein is CAWSVQGYNEKLFF.

This chain connects TRBV11-2 to TRBJ2-7, with D unresolved. Germline assignment: CDR1 SGHAT and CDR2 FQNNGV. Trimming pared 2 bases from V and 2 bases from J, leaving 19 bases between. The CDR3 has 17 residues. CDR3 region: CASSLKWGLDVPYEQYF. CDR3 nucleotides: TGTGCCAGCAGCTTAAAATGGGGTCTGGACGTTCCCTACGAGCAGTACTTC. The variable domain in full, completed from reference TRBV11-2 and TRBJ2-7, reads EAGVAQSPRYKIIEKRQSVAFWCNPISGHATLYWYQQILGQGPKLLIQFQNNGVVDDSQLPKDRFSAERLKGVDSTLKIQPAKLEDSAVYLCASSLKWGLDVPYEQYFGPGTRLTVT.